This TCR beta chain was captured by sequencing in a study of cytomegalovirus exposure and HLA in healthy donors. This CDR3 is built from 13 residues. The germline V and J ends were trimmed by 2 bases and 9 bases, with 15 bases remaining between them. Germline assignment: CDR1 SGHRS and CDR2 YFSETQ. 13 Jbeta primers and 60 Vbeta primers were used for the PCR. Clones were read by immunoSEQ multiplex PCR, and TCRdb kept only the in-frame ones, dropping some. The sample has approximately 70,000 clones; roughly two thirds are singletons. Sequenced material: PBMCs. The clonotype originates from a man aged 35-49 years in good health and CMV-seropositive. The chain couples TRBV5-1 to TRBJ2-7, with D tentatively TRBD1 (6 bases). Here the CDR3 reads CASSFNGQPGQYF. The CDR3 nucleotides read TGCGCCAGCAGCTTTAACGGACAGCCCGGGCAGTACTTC.